Many counts were recorded for the clone carrying this T cell receptor (beta chain). Deletions cut 3 bases from V and 6 bases from J, with 11 bases between. The CDR3 totals 13 residues. Germline CDR1 and CDR2: LNHNV and YYDKDF (reference sequence). Per the study methods: The assay estimated nucleated cells by amplifying reference gene primers. Measured with immunoSEQ multiplex PCR; TCRdb has only the in-frame clones, and not every one. Clone size and the V and J calls come from that table; the DNA yielded D and trimming. The repertoire consists of about 370,000 clones, with more than 70% occurring once and the leading ten covering more than 9%. These data belong to a study of blood T cell repertoires in COVID-19. Overall study context: T cells, B-cell-depleted T cells, or PBMCs provided the cDNA or gDNA that served as material.

The J gene is TRBJ1-1, the V gene TRBV15, with D possibly being TRBD1 (5 bases). This receptor was identified in a woman younger than 45 with COVID-19, enrolled during active disease. The material sequenced was peripheral blood. The CDR3 here is CATSSGGTAEAFF. For the CDR3, the DNA is TGTGCCACCAGCAGTGGGGGGACGGCTGAAGCTTTCTTT.